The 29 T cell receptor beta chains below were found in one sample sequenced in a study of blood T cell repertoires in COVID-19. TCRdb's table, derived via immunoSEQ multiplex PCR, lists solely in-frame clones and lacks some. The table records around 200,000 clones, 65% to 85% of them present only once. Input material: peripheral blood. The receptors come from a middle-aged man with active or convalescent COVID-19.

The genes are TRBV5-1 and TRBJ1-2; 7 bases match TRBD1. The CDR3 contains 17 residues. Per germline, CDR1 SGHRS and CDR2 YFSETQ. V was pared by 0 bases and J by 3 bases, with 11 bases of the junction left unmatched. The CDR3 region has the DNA TGCGCCAGCAGCTTGGCCGGGACAGCACCGAGTGACTATGGCTACACCTTC. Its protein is CASSLAGTAPSDYGYTF.

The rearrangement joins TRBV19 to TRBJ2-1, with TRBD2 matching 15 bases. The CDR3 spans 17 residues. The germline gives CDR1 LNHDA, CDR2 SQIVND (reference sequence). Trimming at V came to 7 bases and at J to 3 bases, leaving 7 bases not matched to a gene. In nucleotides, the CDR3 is TGTGCCAGTACCTCCCCGGGACTAGCGGGGGGCTACAATGAGCAGTTCTTC. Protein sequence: CASTSPGLAGGYNEQFF.

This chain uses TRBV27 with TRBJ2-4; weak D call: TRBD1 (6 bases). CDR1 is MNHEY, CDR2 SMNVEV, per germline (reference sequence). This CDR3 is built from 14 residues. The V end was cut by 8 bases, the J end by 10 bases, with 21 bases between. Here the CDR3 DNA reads TGTGCCAGCTCCCCGTTGGGGGCCGCCGGGATTCAGTACTTC. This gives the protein CASSPLGAAGIQYF.

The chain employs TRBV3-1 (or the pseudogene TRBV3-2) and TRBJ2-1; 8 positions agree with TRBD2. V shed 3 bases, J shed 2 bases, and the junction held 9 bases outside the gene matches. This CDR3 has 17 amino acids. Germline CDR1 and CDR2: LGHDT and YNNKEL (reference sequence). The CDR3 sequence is CASSQGTFGRAYNEQFF. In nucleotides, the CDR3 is TGTGCCAGCAGCCAGGGGACTTTCGGGAGGGCCTACAATGAGCAGTTCTTC.

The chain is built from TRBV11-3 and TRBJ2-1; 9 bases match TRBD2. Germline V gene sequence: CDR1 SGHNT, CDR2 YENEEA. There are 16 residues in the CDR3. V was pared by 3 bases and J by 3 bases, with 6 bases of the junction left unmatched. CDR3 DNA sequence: TGTGCCAGCAGCTTCATAGCGGGGGCCGACTACAATGAGCAGTTCTTC. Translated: CASSFIAGADYNEQFF.

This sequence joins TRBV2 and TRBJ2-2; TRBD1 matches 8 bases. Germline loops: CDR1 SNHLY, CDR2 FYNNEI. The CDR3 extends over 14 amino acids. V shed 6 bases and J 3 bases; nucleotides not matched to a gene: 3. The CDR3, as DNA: TGTGCCAGCAGAACGGGACAGGACACCGGGGAGCTGTTTTTT. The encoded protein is CASRTGQDTGELFF.

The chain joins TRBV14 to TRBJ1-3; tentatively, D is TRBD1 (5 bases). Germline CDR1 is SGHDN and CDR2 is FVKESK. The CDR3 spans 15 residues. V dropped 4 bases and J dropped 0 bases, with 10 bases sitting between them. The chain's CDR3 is CASSPTGFSGNTIYF. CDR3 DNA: TGTGCCAGCAGCCCTACAGGTTTCTCTGGAAACACCATATATTTT.

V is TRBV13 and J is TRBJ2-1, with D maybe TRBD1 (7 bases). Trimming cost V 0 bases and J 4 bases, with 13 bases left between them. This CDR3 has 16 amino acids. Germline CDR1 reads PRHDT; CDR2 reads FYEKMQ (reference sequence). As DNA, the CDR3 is TGTGCCAGCAGCTTAGGTGCCCAGGGGGGATACAATGAGCAGTTCTTC. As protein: CASSLGAQGGYNEQFF. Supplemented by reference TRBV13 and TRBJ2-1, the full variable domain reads AAGVIQSPRHLIKEKRETATLKCYPIPRHDTVYWYQQGPGQDPQFLISFYEKMQSDKGSIPDRFSAQQFSDYHSELNMSSLELGDSALYFCASSLGAQGGYNEQFFGPGTRLTVL.

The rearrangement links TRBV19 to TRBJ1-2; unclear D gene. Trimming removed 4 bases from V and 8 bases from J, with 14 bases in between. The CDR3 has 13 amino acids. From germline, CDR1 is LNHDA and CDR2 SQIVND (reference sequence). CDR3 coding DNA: TGTGCCAGTAGTACCCCACAAGGCGGGGGCTACACCTTC. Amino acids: CASSTPQGGGYTF. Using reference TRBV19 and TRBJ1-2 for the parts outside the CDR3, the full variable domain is DGGITQSPKYLFRKEGQNVTLSCEQNLNHDAMYWYRQDPGQGLRLIYYSQIVNDFQKGDIAEGYSVSREKKESFPLTVTSAQKNPTAFYLCASSTPQGGGYTFGSGTRLTVV.

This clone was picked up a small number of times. Written as DNA, the CDR3 is TGTGCCAGCAGTATTACCGGGACAGGGAATTCACCCCTCCACTTT. Encoded protein: CASSITGTGNSPLHF. The chain recombines TRBV6-5 with TRBJ1-6; 9 bases match TRBD1. Germline CDR1 MNHEY, CDR2 SVGAGI. This CDR3 spans 15 amino acids. V was pared by 5 bases and J by 7 bases, with 6 bases of the junction left unmatched.

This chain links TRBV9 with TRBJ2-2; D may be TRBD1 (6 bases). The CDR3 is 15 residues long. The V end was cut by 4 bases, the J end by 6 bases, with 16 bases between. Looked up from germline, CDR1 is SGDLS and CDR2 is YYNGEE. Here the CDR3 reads CASSPQGGGAGELFF. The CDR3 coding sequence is TGTGCCAGCAGCCCCCAAGGGGGTGGAGCCGGGGAGCTGTTTTTT.

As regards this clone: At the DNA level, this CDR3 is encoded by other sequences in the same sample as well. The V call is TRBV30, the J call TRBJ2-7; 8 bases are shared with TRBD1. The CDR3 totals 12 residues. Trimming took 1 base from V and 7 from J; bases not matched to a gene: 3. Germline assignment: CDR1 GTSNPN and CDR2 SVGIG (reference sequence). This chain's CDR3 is CAWSGRGREQYF. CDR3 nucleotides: TGTGCCTGGAGTGGCAGGGGGCGGGAGCAGTACTTC.

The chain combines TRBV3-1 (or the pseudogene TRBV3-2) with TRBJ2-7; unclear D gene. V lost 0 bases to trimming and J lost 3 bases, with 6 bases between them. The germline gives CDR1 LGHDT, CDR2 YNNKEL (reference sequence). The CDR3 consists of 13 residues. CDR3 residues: CASSQERGYEQYF. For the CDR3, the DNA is TGTGCCAGCAGCCAAGAGCGCGGCTACGAGCAGTACTTC.

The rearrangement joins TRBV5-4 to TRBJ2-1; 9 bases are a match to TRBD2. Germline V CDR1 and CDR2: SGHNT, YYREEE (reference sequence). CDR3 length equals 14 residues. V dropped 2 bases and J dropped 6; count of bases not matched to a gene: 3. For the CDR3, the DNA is TGTGCCAGCAGCTTCGGCGGGAGGGTCAATGAGCAGTTCTTC. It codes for CASSFGGRVNEQFF.

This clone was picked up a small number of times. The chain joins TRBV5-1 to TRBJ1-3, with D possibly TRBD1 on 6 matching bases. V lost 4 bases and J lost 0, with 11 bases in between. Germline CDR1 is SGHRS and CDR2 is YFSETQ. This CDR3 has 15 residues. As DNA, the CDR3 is TGCGCCAGCAGCGTCGGACAGACCTCTGGAAACACCATATATTTT. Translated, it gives CASSVGQTSGNTIYF.

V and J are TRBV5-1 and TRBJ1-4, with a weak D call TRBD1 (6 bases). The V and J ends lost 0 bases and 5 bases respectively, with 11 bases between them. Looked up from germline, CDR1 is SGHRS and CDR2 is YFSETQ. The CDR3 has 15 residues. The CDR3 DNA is TGCGCCAGCAGCTTGGCCGGCAGGGGAAATGAAAAACTGTTTTTT. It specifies CASSLAGRGNEKLFF. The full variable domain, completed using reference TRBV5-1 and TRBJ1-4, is KAGVTQTPRYLIKTRGQQVTLSCSPISGHRSVSWYQQTPGQGLQFLFEYFSETQRNKGNFPGRFSGRQFSNSRSEMNVSTLELGDSALYLCASSLAGRGNEKLFFGSGTQLSVL.

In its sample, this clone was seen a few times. CDR3 sequence (DNA): TGTGCCAGCAGCGACGGTTTAGCCAGTTATTCACCCCTCCACTTT. It is translated as CASSDGLASYSPLHF. The rearrangement uses TRBV7-2 and TRBJ1-6; no definite D call. Germline V gene data show CDR1 as SGHTA and CDR2 as FQGNSA. The CDR3 totals 15 residues. Trimming pared 5 bases from V and 8 bases from J, leaving 16 bases between. The whole variable domain, filled in from reference TRBV7-2 and TRBJ1-6, reads GAGVSQSPSNKVTEKGKDVELRCDPISGHTALYWYRQSLGQGLEFLIYFQGNSAPDKSGLPSDRFSAERTGGSVSTLTIQRTQQEDSAVYLCASSDGLASYSPLHFGNGTRLTVT.

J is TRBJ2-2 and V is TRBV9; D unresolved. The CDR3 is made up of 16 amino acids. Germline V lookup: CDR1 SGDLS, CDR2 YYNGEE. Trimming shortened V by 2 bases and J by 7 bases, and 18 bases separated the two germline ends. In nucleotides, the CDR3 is TGTGCCAGCAGCGTTTTAAGTCTAGAATTGGGCGGGGAGCTGTTTTTT. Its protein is CASSVLSLELGGELFF. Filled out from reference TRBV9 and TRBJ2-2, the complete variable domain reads DSGVTQTPKHLITATGQRVTLRCSPRSGDLSVYWYQQSLDQGLQFLIQYYNGEERAKGNILERFSAQQFPDLHSELNLSSLELGDSALYFCASSVLSLELGGELFFGEGSRLTVL.

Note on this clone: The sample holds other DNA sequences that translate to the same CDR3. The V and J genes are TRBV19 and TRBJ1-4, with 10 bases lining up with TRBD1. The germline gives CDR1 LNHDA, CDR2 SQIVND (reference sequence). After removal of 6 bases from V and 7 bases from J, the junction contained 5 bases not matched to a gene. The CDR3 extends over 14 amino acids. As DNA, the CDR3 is TGTGCCAGTAGCACCGGACAGGGGGGTGAAAAACTGTTTTTT. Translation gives CASSTGQGGEKLFF.

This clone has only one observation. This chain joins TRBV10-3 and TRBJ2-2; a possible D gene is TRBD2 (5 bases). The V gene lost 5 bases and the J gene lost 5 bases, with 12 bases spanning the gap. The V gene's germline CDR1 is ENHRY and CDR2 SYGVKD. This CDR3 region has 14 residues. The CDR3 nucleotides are TGTGCCATCAGTAGCGGCACCTCGACCGGGGAGCTGTTTTTT. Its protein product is CAISSGTSTGELFF.

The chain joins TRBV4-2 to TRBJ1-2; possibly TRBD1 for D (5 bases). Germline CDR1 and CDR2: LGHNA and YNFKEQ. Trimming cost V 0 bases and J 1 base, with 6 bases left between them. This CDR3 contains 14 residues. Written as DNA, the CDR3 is TGTGCCAGCAGCCAAGACAGGGATAACTATGGCTACACCTTC. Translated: CASSQDRDNYGYTF.

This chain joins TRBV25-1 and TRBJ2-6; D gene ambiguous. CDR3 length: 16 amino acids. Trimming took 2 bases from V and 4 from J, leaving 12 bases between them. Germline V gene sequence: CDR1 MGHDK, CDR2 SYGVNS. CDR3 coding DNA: TGTGCCAGCAGTGAAAACAGCCGACGGGGGGCCAACGTCCTGACTTTC. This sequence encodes CASSENSRRGANVLTF. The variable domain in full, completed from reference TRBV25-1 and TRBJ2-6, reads EADIYQTPRYLVIGTGKKITLECSQTMGHDKMYWYQQDPGMELHLIHYSYGVNSTEKGDLSSESTVSRIRTEHFPLTLESARPSHTSQYLCASSENSRRGANVLTFGAGSRLTVL.

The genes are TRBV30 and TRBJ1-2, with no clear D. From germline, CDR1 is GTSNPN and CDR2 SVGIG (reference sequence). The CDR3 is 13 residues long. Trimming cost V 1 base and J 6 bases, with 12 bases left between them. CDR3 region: CAWSAGRGDGYTF. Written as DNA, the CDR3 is TGTGCCTGGAGTGCAGGTCGGGGAGATGGCTACACCTTC.

This chain's CDR3 is CASSTTDRLNTEAFF. In DNA form, the CDR3 reads TGTGCCAGCAGCACGACGGACAGGCTGAACACTGAAGCTTTCTTT. This rearrangement joins TRBV5-6 to TRBJ1-1; 7 bases map to TRBD1. The CDR3 has 15 residues. Per germline, CDR1 SGHDT and CDR2 YYEEEE. V dropped 4 bases and J dropped 0; count of bases not matched to a gene: 6. Drawing the rest from reference TRBV5-6 and TRBJ1-1, the complete variable domain is DAGVTQSPTHLIKTRGQQVTLRCSPKSGHDTVSWYQQALGQGPQFIFQYYEEEERQRGNFPDRFSGHQFPNYSSELNVNALLLGDSALYLCASSTTDRLNTEAFFGQGTRLTVV.

CDR3 DNA sequence: TGTGCCAGCAGTCACGACAGGGGACGGGGGAACACTGAAGCTTTCTTT. Protein sequence: CASSHDRGRGNTEAFF. The V call is TRBV6-6, the J call TRBJ1-1, with 8 positions matching TRBD1. The germline V gene has CDR1 MNHNY and CDR2 SVGAGI (reference sequence). CDR3 size: 16 residues. Trimming cost V 5 bases and J 1 base; bases outside gene matches: 9.

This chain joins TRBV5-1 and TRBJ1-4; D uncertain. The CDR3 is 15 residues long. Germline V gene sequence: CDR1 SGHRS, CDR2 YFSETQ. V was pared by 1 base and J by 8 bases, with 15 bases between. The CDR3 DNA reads TGCGCCAGCAGCTTGAATACAGAAAATGGGGAAAAACTGTTTTTT. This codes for CASSLNTENGEKLFF. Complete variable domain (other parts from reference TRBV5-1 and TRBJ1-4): KAGVTQTPRYLIKTRGQQVTLSCSPISGHRSVSWYQQTPGQGLQFLFEYFSETQRNKGNFPGRFSGRQFSNSRSEMNVSTLELGDSALYLCASSLNTENGEKLFFGSGTQLSVL.

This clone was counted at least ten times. CDR3 coding DNA: TGTGCCTGGAGGACAGGGGCGTTCGGAAACACCATATATTTT. Translating gives CAWRTGAFGNTIYF. V and J are TRBV30 and TRBJ1-3; the match to TRBD1 covers 8 bases. Unmatched junction bases numbered 5, after V lost 3 bases and J lost 4 bases. This CDR3 contains 14 residues. The germline V gene encodes CDR1 GTSNPN and CDR2 SVGIG (reference sequence).

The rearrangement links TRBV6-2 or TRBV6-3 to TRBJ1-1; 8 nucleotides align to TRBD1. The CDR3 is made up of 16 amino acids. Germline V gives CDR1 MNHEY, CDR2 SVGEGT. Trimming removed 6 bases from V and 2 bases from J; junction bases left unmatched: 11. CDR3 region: CASSPDRAPLNTEAFF. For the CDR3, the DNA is TGTGCCAGCAGCCCGGACAGGGCTCCCCTAAACACTGAAGCTTTCTTT.

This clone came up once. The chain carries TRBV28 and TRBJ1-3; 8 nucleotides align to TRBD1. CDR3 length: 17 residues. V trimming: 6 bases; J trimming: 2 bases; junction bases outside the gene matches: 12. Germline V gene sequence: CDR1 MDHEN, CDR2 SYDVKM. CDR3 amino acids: CASSSNRQGSPGNTIYF. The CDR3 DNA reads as TGTGCCAGCAGCTCGAATAGACAGGGGTCCCCTGGAAACACCATATATTTT. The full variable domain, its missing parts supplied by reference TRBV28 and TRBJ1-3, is DVKVTQSSRYLVKRTGEKVFLECVQDMDHENMFWYRQDPGLGLRLIYFSYDVKMKEKGDIPEGYSVSREKKERFSLILESASTNQTSMYLCASSSNRQGSPGNTIYFGEGSWLTVV.